The 28 T cell receptor beta chains below all came from one sample that was sequenced in a study of T cell responses to AZD1222 COVID-19 vaccine. TCRdb keeps only in-frame clones here, not all; method: immunoSEQ multiplex PCR. The sample has 100,000 to 150,000 clones, roughly 87% seen once. This sample comprised peripheral blood, obtained on day 0 of AZD1222 vaccination. Every receptor here comes from an adult in good health.

V and J are TRBV7-2 and TRBJ2-7; 9 positions match TRBD1. V gave up 7 bases and J gave up 6 bases; unmatched junction bases: 10. The CDR3 length is 14 residues. Germline V gene lookup returns CDR1 SGHTA and CDR2 FQGNSA. The CDR3 DNA sequence: TGTGCCAGCAACTCCGGGACAGGGTGGACCGAGCAGTACTTC. It translates to CASNSGTGWTEQYF.

The V call is TRBV15, the J call TRBJ2-7, with D unresolved. Trimming removed 3 bases from V and 5 bases from J, with 8 bases in between. This CDR3 contains 12 residues. Germline loops: CDR1 LNHNV, CDR2 YYDKDF (reference sequence). The CDR3 DNA sequence: TGTGCCACCAGCAGTTTAGGAAACGAGCAGTACTTC. It codes for CATSSLGNEQYF.

The rearrangement joins TRBV4-2 to TRBJ2-3; D not resolved. Germline V gene sequence: CDR1 LGHNA, CDR2 YNFKEQ. V lost 0 bases and J 6 bases, leaving 10 bases between the germline ends. There are 14 residues in the CDR3. CDR3 loop: CASSQDGNEDTQYF. The CDR3 nucleotides are TGTGCCAGCAGCCAAGATGGGAACGAGGATACGCAGTATTTT.

This clone has a single count. The V gene is TRBV30, the J gene TRBJ1-2; D remains unclear. V was trimmed by 2 bases and J by 8 bases, leaving 15 bases between them. CDR3 length: 13 residues. Germline CDR1 GTSNPN, CDR2 SVGIG (reference sequence). CDR3 nucleotides: TGTGCCTGGAGTAAGACGTCCACTGGGGGCTACACCTTC. Encoded protein: CAWSKTSTGGYTF.

The chain recombines TRBV19 with TRBJ1-5, with TRBD1 as a possible D gene (5 bases). V dropped 2 bases and J dropped 6 bases, with 14 bases sitting between them. CDR3 size: 15 residues. Germline V CDR1 and CDR2: LNHDA, SQIVND (reference sequence). CDR3 loop: CASSISARQGQPQHF. The CDR3 DNA reads as TGTGCCAGTAGTATATCTGCCCGCCAGGGTCAGCCCCAGCATTTT.

The V gene is TRBV7-9, the J gene TRBJ1-4; a weak D match, TRBD1 (6 bases). The CDR3 covers 13 residues. Germline V CDR1 and CDR2: SEHNR, FQNEAQ (reference sequence). The V end lost 4 bases, the J end lost 7 bases, and 10 bases lay between the germline ends. The CDR3 protein is CASSYRESEKLFF. In nucleotides, the CDR3 is TGTGCCAGCAGCTACAGGGAAAGTGAAAAACTGTTTTTT.

The chain employs TRBV5-1 and TRBJ2-5; the match to TRBD1 covers 7 bases. The trim removed 3 bases at V and 1 base at J, leaving 6 bases unmatched. This CDR3 comprises 15 residues. CDR1 SGHRS and CDR2 YFSETQ come from the germline V gene. The DNA for the CDR3 is TGCGCCAGCAGCTACTCGGGACAGTCCCAAGAGACCCAGTACTTC. Its protein is CASSYSGQSQETQYF.

The chain is built from TRBV6-2 or TRBV6-3 and TRBJ1-5; possibly TRBD1 for D (5 bases). Between the trimmed V and J ends, which lost 1 base and 9 bases, there was a span of 22 bases. There are 17 residues in the CDR3. Germline lookup yields CDR1 MNHEY and CDR2 SVGEGT. CDR3 sequence (DNA): TGTGCCAGCAGTTACTTGAGGGACCGCGTGGGGGATACGCCCCAGCATTTT. Encoded protein: CASSYLRDRVGDTPQHF.

The chain joins TRBV7-7 to TRBJ2-3; perhaps TRBD2 as D (6 bases). CDR1 is SSHAT and CDR2 is FNYEAQ in the germline V gene (reference sequence). Trimming took off 2 bases at V and 0 bases at J, with 9 bases between the two ends. This CDR3 has 15 residues. As DNA, the CDR3 is TGTGCCAGCAGCTTATTTGGGGGGAGCACAGATACGCAGTATTTT. Translated: CASSLFGGSTDTQYF.

The chain employs TRBV5-1 and TRBJ2-1; 8 bases map to TRBD2. The CDR3 has 14 amino acids. The V and J ends lost 0 bases and 5 bases, in that order; junction bases with no gene match: 1. CDR1 is SGHRS, CDR2 YFSETQ, per germline. Here the CDR3 reads CASSLGRGDNEQFF. The DNA of the CDR3 is TGCGCCAGCAGCTTGGGGCGGGGGGACAATGAGCAGTTCTTC.

This rearrangement joins TRBV18 to TRBJ1-6; the D gene is possibly TRBD1 (6 bases). Germline CDR1 reads KGHSH; CDR2 reads LQKENI. This CDR3 contains 17 residues. V was trimmed by 6 bases and J by 1 base, leaving 16 bases between them. This chain's CDR3 is CASSPSQGLSYNSPLHF. DNA for the CDR3: TGTGCCAGCTCCCCGAGCCAGGGGCTTTCCTATAATTCACCCCTCCACTTT.

The chain is built from TRBV6-5 and TRBJ1-2; maybe TRBD1 (6 bases). Germline V lookup: CDR1 MNHEY, CDR2 SVGAGI. V lost 8 bases to trimming and J lost 5 bases, with 18 bases between them. CDR3 length equals 14 residues. Here the CDR3 reads CASEEGGRKYGYTF. The CDR3 region has the DNA TGTGCCAGCGAGGAGGGGGGAAGAAAATATGGCTACACCTTC.

V is TRBV24-1 and J is TRBJ1-2, with no clear D. There are 14 residues in the CDR3. V was trimmed by 4 bases and J by 2 bases, leaving 10 bases between them. Germline-derived CDR1 and CDR2 are KGHDR and SFDVKD. The CDR3 spells CATSDPHVNYGYTF. The CDR3 DNA is TGTGCCACCAGTGACCCTCATGTGAACTATGGCTACACCTTC.

The chain couples TRBV2 to TRBJ2-2; 8 positions match TRBD2. Germline V gives CDR1 SNHLY, CDR2 FYNNEI. This CDR3 region has 16 residues. The V gene end was trimmed by 6 bases and the J gene end by 5 bases; junction bases not matched to a gene: 11. CDR3 sequence (DNA): TGTGCCAGCAGAGCCGATGCGGGAGGAGGTACCGGGGAGCTGTTTTTT. The encoded protein is CASRADAGGGTGELFF. The complete variable domain, with remaining parts taken from reference TRBV2 and TRBJ2-2, reads EPEVTQTPSHQVTQMGQEVILRCVPISNHLYFYWYRQILGQKVEFLVSFYNNEISEKSEIFDDQFSVERPDGSNFTLKIRSTKLEDSAMYFCASRADAGGGTGELFFGEGSRLTVL.

This clone was recorded only once. The V call is TRBV5-6, the J call TRBJ1-6; D not certain. This CDR3 spans 16 amino acids. V lost 1 base and J lost 5, with 13 bases in between. Germline V lookup: CDR1 SGHDT, CDR2 YYEEEE. The CDR3 DNA sequence: TGTGCCAGCAGCTTGCCGGGATCCAAGGATAATTCACCCCTCCACTTT. It translates to CASSLPGSKDNSPLHF.

The chain's CDR3 is CASSPIELSSYNSPLHF. The CDR3 DNA sequence: TGTGCCAGCAGCCCCATAGAGCTTAGCTCCTATAATTCACCCCTCCACTTT. The chain carries TRBV7-2 and TRBJ1-6; no firm D call. Germline V gives CDR1 SGHTA, CDR2 FQGNSA. The CDR3 totals 17 residues. V lost 5 bases to trimming and J lost 0 bases, with 14 bases between them.

V gene TRBV2 combines with J gene TRBJ1-6; D ambiguous. V was clipped by 5 bases and J by 11 bases, with 7 bases between them. This CDR3 has 11 amino acids. The V gene's germline CDR1 is SNHLY and CDR2 FYNNEI. CDR3: CASSFGTPLHF. DNA for the CDR3: TGTGCCAGCAGTTTCGGGACACCCCTCCACTTT.

The chain is built from TRBV6-5 and TRBJ1-6, with D tentatively TRBD1 (6 bases). The CDR3 has 13 amino acids. V was pared by 9 bases and J by 7 bases, with 13 bases between. CDR1 MNHEY and CDR2 SVGAGI come from the germline V gene. Here the CDR3 reads CASTTGTNSPLHF. Written as DNA, the CDR3 is TGTGCCAGTACCACAGGGACCAATTCACCCCTCCACTTT.

This sequence joins TRBV5-1 and TRBJ1-1, with 7 positions matching TRBD1. CDR3 length: 14 residues. CDR1 is SGHRS, CDR2 YFSETQ, per germline. V was pared by 3 bases and J by 3 bases, with 5 bases of the junction left unmatched. This chain's CDR3 is CASSSGQADTEAFF. The CDR3 region has the DNA TGCGCCAGCAGCTCCGGACAGGCGGACACTGAAGCTTTCTTT.

The chain joins TRBV5-1 to TRBJ2-3; 11 bases line up with TRBD2. The junction had 9 bases not matched to a gene; V was cut back by 4 bases and J by 5 bases. This CDR3 contains 16 residues. Germline CDR1 SGHRS, CDR2 YFSETQ. CDR3 loop: CASSTGLAGSGDTQYF. The CDR3 nucleotides read TGCGCCAGCAGCACCGGACTAGCGGGCTCGGGAGATACGCAGTATTTT.

This chain joins TRBV9 and TRBJ2-2; possibly TRBD1 for D (6 bases). Germline assignment: CDR1 SGDLS and CDR2 YYNGEE. The V end was cut by 3 bases, the J end by 0 bases, with 9 bases between. CDR3 length: 15 residues. CDR3: CASSARGSNTGELFF. The CDR3 DNA follows: TGTGCCAGCAGCGCCAGGGGTTCGAACACCGGGGAGCTGTTTTTT.

The sample holds one count of this clone. V is TRBV19 and J is TRBJ2-1, with 15 bases lining up with TRBD2. This CDR3 contains 16 residues. The V gene end was trimmed by 3 bases and the J gene end by 7 bases; junction bases not matched to a gene: 4. Germline V gene sequence: CDR1 LNHDA, CDR2 SQIVND (reference sequence). CDR3 protein: CASSMQGLAGGNEQFF. DNA of the CDR3: TGTGCCAGTAGTATGCAGGGACTAGCGGGGGGTAATGAGCAGTTCTTC.

Only one count was recorded for this clone. This chain links TRBV6-6 with TRBJ1-3; D is unresolved. The V end lost 10 bases, the J end lost 7 bases, and 11 bases lay between the germline ends. The germline gives CDR1 MNHNY, CDR2 SVGAGI (reference sequence). This CDR3 is 11 amino acids long. Here the CDR3 DNA reads TGTGCCACTACAACTAGGAACACCATATATTTT. Amino acids: CATTTRNTIYF.

The genes are TRBV10-1 and TRBJ1-3; D is unclear. The CDR3 has 15 residues. Per the germline V gene, CDR1 is WNHNN and CDR2 is SYGVQD (reference sequence). V was trimmed by 6 bases and J by 1 base, leaving 13 bases between them. This CDR3 is CASRGSVRSGNTIYF. The CDR3 DNA is TGCGCCAGCAGGGGTTCGGTGCGGTCTGGAAACACCATATATTTT.

This chain connects TRBV28 to TRBJ2-7, with TRBD2 matching 9 bases. V dropped 5 bases and J dropped 7; count of bases not matched to a gene: 6. Per germline, CDR1 MDHEN and CDR2 SYDVKM. CDR3 length equals 13 residues. CDR3 sequence (DNA): TGTGCCAGCAGTGCTAGCGGGGTAGCTGAGCAGTACTTC. This codes for CASSASGVAEQYF.

This clone was detected only once. V and J are TRBV5-4 and TRBJ2-1, with 11 bases matching TRBD2. Germline values: CDR1 SGHNT, CDR2 YYREEE (reference sequence). Trimming cost V 3 bases and J 6 bases; bases outside gene matches: 8. CDR3 length: 16 residues. The DNA for the CDR3 is TGTGCCAGCAGCTCCGGGACTAGCGGAGGATCCAATGAGCAGTTCTTC. It translates to CASSSGTSGGSNEQFF.

This chain joins TRBV5-5 and TRBJ1-1; D not certain. The length of the CDR3 is 14 residues. Deletions cut 3 bases from V and 2 bases from J, with 11 bases between. Per the germline V gene, CDR1 is SGHKS and CDR2 is YYEKEE (reference sequence). CDR3 residues: CASSSSHLNTEAFF. DNA of the CDR3: TGTGCCAGCAGCTCCTCACATTTAAACACTGAAGCTTTCTTT.

This rearrangement joins TRBV6-2 or TRBV6-3 to TRBJ1-4, with 7 bases matching TRBD1. V was clipped by 5 bases and J by 8 bases; unmatched bases: 8. Germline V gives CDR1 MNHEY, CDR2 SVGEGT. The CDR3 covers 14 residues. CDR3 sequence reads: CASSPGQAREKLFF. The CDR3 region has the DNA TGTGCCAGCAGTCCAGGACAGGCGCGGGAAAAACTGTTTTTT.